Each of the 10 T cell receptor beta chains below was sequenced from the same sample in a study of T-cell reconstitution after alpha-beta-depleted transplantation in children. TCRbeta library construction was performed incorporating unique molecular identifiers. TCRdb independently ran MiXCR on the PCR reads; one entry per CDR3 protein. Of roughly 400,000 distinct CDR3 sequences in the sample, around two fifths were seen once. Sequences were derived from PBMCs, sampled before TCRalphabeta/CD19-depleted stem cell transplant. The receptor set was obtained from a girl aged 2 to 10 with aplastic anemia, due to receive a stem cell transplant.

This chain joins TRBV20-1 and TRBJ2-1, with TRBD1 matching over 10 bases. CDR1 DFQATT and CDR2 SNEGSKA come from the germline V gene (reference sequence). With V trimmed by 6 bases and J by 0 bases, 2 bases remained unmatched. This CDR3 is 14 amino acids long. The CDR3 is CSARTGGSYNEQFF. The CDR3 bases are TGCAGTGCAAGGACAGGGGGCTCCTACAATGAGCAGTTCTTC.

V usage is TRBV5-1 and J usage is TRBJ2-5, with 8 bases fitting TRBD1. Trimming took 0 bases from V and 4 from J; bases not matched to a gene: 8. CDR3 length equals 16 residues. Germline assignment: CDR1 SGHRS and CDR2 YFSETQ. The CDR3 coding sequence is TGCGCCAGCAGCTTGGGGCCGGACAGGGTAGGAGAGACCCAGTACTTC. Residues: CASSLGPDRVGETQYF. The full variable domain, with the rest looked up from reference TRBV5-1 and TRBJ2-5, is KAGVTQTPRYLIKTRGQQVTLSCSPISGHRSVSWYQQTPGQGLQFLFEYFSETQRNKGNFPGRFSGRQFSNSRSEMNVSTLELGDSALYLCASSLGPDRVGETQYFGPGTRLLVL.

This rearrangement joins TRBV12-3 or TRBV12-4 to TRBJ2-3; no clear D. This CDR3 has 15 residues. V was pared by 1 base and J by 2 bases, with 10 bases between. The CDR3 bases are TGTGCCAGCAGTTTAGGGCCTAGGTTCACAGATACGCAGTATTTT. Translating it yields CASSLGPRFTDTQYF.

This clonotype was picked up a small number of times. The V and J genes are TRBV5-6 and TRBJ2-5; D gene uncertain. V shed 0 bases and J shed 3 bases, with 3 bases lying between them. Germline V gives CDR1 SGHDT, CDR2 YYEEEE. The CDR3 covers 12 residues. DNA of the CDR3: TGTGCCAGCAGCTTGGACGAAGAGACCCAGTACTTC. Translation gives CASSLDEETQYF.

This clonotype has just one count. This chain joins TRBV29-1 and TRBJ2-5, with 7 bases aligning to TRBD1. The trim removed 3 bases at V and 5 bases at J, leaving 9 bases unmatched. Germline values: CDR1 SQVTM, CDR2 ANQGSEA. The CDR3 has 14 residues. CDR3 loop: CSVEGRQGRETQYF. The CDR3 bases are TGCAGCGTTGAGGGGCGACAGGGCCGGGAGACCCAGTACTTC. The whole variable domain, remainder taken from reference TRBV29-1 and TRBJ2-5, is SAVISQKPSRDICQRGTSLTIQCQVDSQVTMMFWYRQQPGQSLTLIATANQGSEATYESGFVIDKFPISRPNLTFSTLTVSNMSPEDSSIYLCSVEGRQGRETQYFGPGTRLLVL.

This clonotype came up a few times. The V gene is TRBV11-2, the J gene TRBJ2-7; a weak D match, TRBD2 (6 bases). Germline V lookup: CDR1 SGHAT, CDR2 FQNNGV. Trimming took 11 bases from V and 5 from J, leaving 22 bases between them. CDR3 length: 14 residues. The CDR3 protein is CASGGGALFHEQYF. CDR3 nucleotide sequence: TGTGCCTCAGGTGGCGGGGCTCTGTTCCACGAGCAGTACTTC. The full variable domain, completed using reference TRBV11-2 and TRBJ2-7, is EAGVAQSPRYKIIEKRQSVAFWCNPISGHATLYWYQQILGQGPKLLIQFQNNGVVDDSQLPKDRFSAERLKGVDSTLKIQPAKLEDSAVYLCASGGGALFHEQYFGPGTRLTVT.

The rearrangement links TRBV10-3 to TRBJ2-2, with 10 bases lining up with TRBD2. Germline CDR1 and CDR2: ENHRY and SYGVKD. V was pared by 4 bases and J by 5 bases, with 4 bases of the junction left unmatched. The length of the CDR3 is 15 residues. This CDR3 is CAISASGSVTGELFF. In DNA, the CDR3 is TGTGCCATCAGTGCTAGCGGGAGTGTTACCGGGGAGCTGTTTTTT.

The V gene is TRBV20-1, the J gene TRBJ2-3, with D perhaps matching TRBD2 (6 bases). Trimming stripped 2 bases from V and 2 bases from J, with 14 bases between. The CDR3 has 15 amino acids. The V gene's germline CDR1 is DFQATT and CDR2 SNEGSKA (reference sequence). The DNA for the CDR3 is TGCAGTGCTAGAAAGCGGGTTGAGGACACAGATACGCAGTATTTT. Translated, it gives CSARKRVEDTDTQYF.

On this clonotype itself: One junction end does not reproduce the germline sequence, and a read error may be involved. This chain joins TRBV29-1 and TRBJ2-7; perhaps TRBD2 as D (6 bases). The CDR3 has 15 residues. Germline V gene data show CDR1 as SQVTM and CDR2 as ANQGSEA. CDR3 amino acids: CSVGTGGIGSHEQYF. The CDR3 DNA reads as TGCAGCGTTGGTACCGGAGGGATAGGCTCCCACGAGCAGTACTTC.

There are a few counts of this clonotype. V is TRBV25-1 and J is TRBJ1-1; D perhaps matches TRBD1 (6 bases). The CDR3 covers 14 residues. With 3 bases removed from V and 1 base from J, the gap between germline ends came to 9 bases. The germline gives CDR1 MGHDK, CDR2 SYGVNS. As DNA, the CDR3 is TGTGCCAGCAGTGACACAGGGTCGAACACTGAAGCTTTCTTT. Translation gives CASSDTGSNTEAFF.